The 11 T cell receptor beta chains below all came from one sample that was sequenced in a study of the immune and genomic landscape of osteosarcoma. Method: immunoSEQ multiplex PCR; TCRdb's copy keeps in-frame clones and lacks some. The table includes approximately 490 clones, about 83% detected once. The post-treatment osteosarcoma tumors were primary, local recurrence or metastasis specimens from poor-prognosis patients. Sequenced input: osteosarcoma tumor tissue from the thigh. All receptors derive from a human donor with osteosarcoma.

The J gene is TRBJ2-3, the V gene TRBV5-1; D unclear. CDR1 and CDR2 (germline): SGHRS, YFSETQ. The V end lost 3 bases, the J end lost 1 base, and 9 bases lay between the germline ends. The CDR3 spans 14 residues. Here the CDR3 DNA reads TGCGCCAGCAGCTATGCCCCCGGCACAGATACGCAGTATTTT. Translation: CASSYAPGTDTQYF.

CDR3 region: CASNQGLAGGFQETQYF. The CDR3 coding sequence is TGTGCCAGCAATCAAGGGCTAGCGGGAGGGTTCCAAGAGACCCAGTACTTC. The chain is built from TRBV2 and TRBJ2-5; 12 bases match TRBD2. The V segment lost 7 bases and the J segment 1 base; nucleotides outside the gene matches: 10. This CDR3 has 17 residues. The germline CDR1 and CDR2 sequences are SNHLY and FYNNEI.

This chain uses TRBV27 with TRBJ1-1, with a tentative D call TRBD1 (6 bases). The germline CDR1 and CDR2 sequences are MNHEY and SMNVEV (reference sequence). The length of the CDR3 is 16 residues. V lost 5 bases, J lost 2 bases, and 18 bases lay in between. CDR3 protein: CASSLTHPQGNTEAFF. In nucleotides, the CDR3 is TGTGCCAGCAGTCTTACCCACCCACAGGGAAACACTGAAGCTTTCTTT.

This rearrangement joins TRBV5-4 to TRBJ2-5; D gene uncertain. Per germline, CDR1 SGHNT and CDR2 YYREEE (reference sequence). The CDR3 length is 13 residues. Trimming stripped 0 bases from V and 2 bases from J, with 5 bases between. The CDR3 here is CASSLGPQETQYF. CDR3 in DNA: TGTGCCAGCAGCTTGGGACCGCAAGAGACCCAGTACTTC. The entire variable domain, with the rest obtained from reference TRBV5-4 and TRBJ2-5, is as follows: ETGVTQSPTHLIKTRGQQVTLRCSSQSGHNTVSWYQQALGQGPQFIFQYYREEENGRGNFPPRFSGLQFPNYSSELNVNALELDDSALYLCASSLGPQETQYFGPGTRLLVL.

This sequence joins TRBV28 and TRBJ2-3; 13 bases line up with TRBD2. Germline CDR1 MDHEN, CDR2 SYDVKM. The CDR3 runs to 18 residues. Unmatched junction bases numbered 11, after V lost 3 bases and J lost 5 bases. The CDR3 DNA reads TGTGCCAGCAGTTTCCCCAGACTAGCGGGAGGATCCATAGATACGCAGTATTTT. Translated, it gives CASSFPRLAGGSIDTQYF.

This clone has just a few counts. The gene calls are TRBV7-2 and TRBJ1-2; D is unresolved. Germline V lookup: CDR1 SGHTA, CDR2 FQGNSA. Between the trimmed V and J ends, which lost 5 bases and 4 bases, there was a span of 14 bases. This CDR3 has 14 residues. The CDR3 region is CASSMLGKTYGYTF. The CDR3 DNA reads TGTGCCAGCAGCATGCTCGGAAAGACCTATGGCTACACCTTC.

This clone was counted only a few times. Here the CDR3 reads CASTHRGGDQPQHF. The CDR3 region has the DNA TGTGCCAGTACCCACAGGGGGGGGGATCAGCCCCAGCATTTT. The J gene is TRBJ1-5, the V gene TRBV6-1; 8 bases line up with TRBD1. Germline lookup yields CDR1 MNHNS and CDR2 SASEGT. V dropped 9 bases and J dropped 5; count of bases not matched to a gene: 9. The CDR3 extends over 14 amino acids.

The J gene is TRBJ1-5, the V gene TRBV19; D may be TRBD1 (6 bases). Trimming stripped 3 bases from V and 10 bases from J, with 13 bases between. The CDR3 sequence is 13 residues long. Germline values: CDR1 LNHDA, CDR2 SQIVND (reference sequence). DNA of the CDR3: TGTGCCAGTAGTATGGGGGGCCTTCAACCCCAGCATTTT. Protein: CASSMGGLQPQHF. Using reference TRBV19 and TRBJ1-5 for the parts outside the CDR3, the full variable domain is DGGITQSPKYLFRKEGQNVTLSCEQNLNHDAMYWYRQDPGQGLRLIYYSQIVNDFQKGDIAEGYSVSREKKESFPLTVTSAQKNPTAFYLCASSMGGLQPQHFGDGTRLSIL.

The genes are TRBV6-6 and TRBJ1-1; perhaps TRBD1 as D (6 bases). CDR1 is MNHNY and CDR2 is SVGAGI in the germline V gene (reference sequence). The CDR3 is 13 amino acids. Trimming removed 0 bases from V and 6 bases from J, with 8 bases in between. The CDR3 spells CASSYSQGSEAFF. The CDR3 coding sequence is TGTGCCAGCAGTTACTCGCAGGGGTCTGAAGCTTTCTTT.

This rearrangement joins TRBV10-3 to TRBJ2-3, with D uncertain. Trimming pared 0 bases from V and 8 bases from J, leaving 6 bases between. CDR3 length equals 12 residues. Germline values: CDR1 ENHRY, CDR2 SYGVKD. CDR3 in amino acids: CAISESKATQYF. CDR3 nucleotide sequence: TGTGCCATCAGTGAGTCGAAAGCTACGCAGTATTTT.

The V call is TRBV19, the J call TRBJ2-7; D call uncertain. The V gene's germline CDR1 is LNHDA and CDR2 SQIVND (reference sequence). V lost 4 bases and J lost 5, with 15 bases in between. The CDR3 consists of 14 residues. CDR3 nucleotides: TGTGCCAGTAGTACCAGGAGTAAGGGTGACGAGCAGTACTTC. Translating it yields CASSTRSKGDEQYF.